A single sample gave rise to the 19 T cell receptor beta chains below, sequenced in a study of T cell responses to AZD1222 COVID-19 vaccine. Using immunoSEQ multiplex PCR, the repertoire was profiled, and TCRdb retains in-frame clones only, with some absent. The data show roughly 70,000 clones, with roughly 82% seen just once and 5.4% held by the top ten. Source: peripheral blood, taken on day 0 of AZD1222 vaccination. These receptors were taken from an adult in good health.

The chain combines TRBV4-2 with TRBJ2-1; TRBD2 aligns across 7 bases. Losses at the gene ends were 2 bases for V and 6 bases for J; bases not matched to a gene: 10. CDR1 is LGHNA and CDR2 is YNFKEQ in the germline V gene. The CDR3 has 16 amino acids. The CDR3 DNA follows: TGTGCCAGCAGCCAACTCCCTAGCGGAGTCCTCAATGAGCAGTTCTTC. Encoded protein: CASSQLPSGVLNEQFF.

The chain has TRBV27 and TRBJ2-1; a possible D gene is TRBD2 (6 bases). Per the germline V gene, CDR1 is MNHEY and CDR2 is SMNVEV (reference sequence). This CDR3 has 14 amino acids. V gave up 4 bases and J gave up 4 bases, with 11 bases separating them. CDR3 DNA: TGTGCCAGCAGTTACCTTCGGGAGTACAATGAGCAGTTCTTC. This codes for CASSYLREYNEQFF.

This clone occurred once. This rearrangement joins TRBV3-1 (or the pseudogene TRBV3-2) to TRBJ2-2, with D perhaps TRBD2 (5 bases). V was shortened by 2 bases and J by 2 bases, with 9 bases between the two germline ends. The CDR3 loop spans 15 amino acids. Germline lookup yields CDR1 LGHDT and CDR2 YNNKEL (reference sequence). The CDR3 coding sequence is TGTGCCAGCAGCCAATCGCGACTAAACACCGGGGAGCTGTTTTTT. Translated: CASSQSRLNTGELFF.

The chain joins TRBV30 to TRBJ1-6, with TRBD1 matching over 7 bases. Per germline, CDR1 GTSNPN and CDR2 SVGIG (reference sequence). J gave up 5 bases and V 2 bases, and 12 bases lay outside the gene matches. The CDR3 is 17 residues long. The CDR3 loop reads CAWSRLQQGTDNSPLHF. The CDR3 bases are TGTGCCTGGAGTCGACTCCAACAGGGGACGGATAATTCACCCCTCCACTTT. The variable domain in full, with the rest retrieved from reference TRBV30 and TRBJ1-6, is SQTIHQWPATLVQPVGSPLSLECTVEGTSNPNLYWYRQAAGRGLQLLFYSVGIGQISSEVPQNLSASRPQDRQFILSSKKLLLSDSGFYLCAWSRLQQGTDNSPLHFGNGTRLTVT.

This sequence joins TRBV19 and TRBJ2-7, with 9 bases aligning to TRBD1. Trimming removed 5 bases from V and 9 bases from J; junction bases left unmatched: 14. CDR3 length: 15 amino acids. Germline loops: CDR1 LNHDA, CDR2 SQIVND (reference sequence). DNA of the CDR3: TGTGCCAGTAGTTCACCGGGACAGGGATTCGTCGGGCAGTACTTC. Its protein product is CASSSPGQGFVGQYF.

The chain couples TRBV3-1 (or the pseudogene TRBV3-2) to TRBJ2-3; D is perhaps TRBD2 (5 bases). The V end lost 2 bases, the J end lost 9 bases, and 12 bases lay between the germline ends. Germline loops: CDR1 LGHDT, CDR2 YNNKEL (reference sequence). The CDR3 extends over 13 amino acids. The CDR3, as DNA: TGTGCCAGCAGCCAATTTAGCGACGGCACGCAGTATTTT. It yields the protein CASSQFSDGTQYF.

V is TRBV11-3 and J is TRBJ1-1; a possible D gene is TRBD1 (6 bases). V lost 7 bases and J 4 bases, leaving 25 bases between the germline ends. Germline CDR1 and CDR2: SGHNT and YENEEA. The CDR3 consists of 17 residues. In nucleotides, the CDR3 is TGTGCCAGCAAATCCCGGGGGAGGGGGGCTATTGGCACTGAAGCTTTCTTT. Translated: CASKSRGRGAIGTEAFF.

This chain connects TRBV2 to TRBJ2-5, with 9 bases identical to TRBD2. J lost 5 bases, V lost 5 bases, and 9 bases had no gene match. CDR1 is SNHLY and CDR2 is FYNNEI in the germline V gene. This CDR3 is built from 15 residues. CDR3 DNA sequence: TGTGCCAGCAGTCCGGGACTAGCTATTCCCGAGACCCAGTACTTC. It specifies CASSPGLAIPETQYF.

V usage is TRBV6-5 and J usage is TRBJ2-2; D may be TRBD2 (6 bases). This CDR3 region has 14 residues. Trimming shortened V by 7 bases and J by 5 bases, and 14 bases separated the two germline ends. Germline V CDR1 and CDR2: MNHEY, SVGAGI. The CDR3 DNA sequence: TGTGCCAGCAAGGGAGGCGGGGTGACCGGGGAGCTGTTTTTT. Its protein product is CASKGGGVTGELFF.

The DNA of the CDR3 is TGTGCCAGCAGCCGCGGACTAGCGGGGGCGACCTACGAGCAGTACTTC. Translation gives CASSRGLAGATYEQYF. V and J are TRBV11-3 and TRBJ2-7; 13 bases agree with TRBD2. V shed 5 bases and J 2 bases; nucleotides not matched to a gene: 6. There are 16 residues in the CDR3. Germline lookup yields CDR1 SGHNT and CDR2 YENEEA. Full variable domain (outside the CDR3, taken from reference TRBV11-3 and TRBJ2-7): EAGVVQSPRYKIIEKKQPVAFWCNPISGHNTLYWYLQNLGQGPELLIRYENEEAVDDSQLPKDRFSAERLKGVDSTLKIQPAELGDSAVYLCASSRGLAGATYEQYFGPGTRLTVT.

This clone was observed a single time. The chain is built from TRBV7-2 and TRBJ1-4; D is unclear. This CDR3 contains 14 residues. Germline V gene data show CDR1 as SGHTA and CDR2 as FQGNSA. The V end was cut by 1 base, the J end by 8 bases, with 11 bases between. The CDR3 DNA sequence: TGTGCCAGCAGCTTAGGGCGAGAGGAGGAAAAACTGTTTTTT. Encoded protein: CASSLGREEEKLFF.

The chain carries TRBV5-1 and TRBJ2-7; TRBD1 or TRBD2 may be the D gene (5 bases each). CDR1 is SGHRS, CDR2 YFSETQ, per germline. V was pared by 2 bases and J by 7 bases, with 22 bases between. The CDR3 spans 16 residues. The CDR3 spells CASSLEGSGSLREQYF. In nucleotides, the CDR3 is TGCGCCAGCAGCTTAGAGGGGAGCGGAAGCCTACGAGAGCAGTACTTC.

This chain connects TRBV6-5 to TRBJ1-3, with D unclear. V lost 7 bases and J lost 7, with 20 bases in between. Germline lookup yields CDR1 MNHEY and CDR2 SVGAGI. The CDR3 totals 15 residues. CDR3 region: CASTPSSLQMNTIYF. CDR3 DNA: TGTGCCAGCACCCCCAGTAGTCTTCAGATGAACACCATATATTTT.

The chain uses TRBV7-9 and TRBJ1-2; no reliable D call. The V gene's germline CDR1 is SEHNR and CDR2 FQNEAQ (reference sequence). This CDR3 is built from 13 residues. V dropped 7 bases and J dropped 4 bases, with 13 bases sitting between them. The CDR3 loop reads CASTLFESYGYTF. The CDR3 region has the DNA TGTGCCAGCACCCTATTCGAGAGCTATGGCTACACCTTC.

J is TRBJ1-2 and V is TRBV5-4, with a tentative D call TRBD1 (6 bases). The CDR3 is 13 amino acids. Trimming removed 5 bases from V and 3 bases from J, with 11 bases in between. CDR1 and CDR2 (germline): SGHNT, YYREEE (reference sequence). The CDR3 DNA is TGTGCCAGCAGACCCGACAGGCACTATGGCTACACCTTC. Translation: CASRPDRHYGYTF.

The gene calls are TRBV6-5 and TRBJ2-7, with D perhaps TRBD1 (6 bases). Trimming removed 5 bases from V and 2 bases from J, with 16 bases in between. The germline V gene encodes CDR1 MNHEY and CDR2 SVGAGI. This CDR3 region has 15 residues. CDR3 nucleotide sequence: TGTGCCAGCAGTCGACAGGCCAACGCGCCCTACGAGCAGTACTTC. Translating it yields CASSRQANAPYEQYF.

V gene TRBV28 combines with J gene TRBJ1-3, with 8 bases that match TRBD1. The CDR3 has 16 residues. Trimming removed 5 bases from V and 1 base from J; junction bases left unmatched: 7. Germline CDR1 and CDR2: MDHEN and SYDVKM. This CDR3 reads CASSLTGAGSGNTIYF. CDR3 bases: TGTGCCAGCAGTCTGACAGGGGCAGGGTCTGGAAACACCATATATTTT.

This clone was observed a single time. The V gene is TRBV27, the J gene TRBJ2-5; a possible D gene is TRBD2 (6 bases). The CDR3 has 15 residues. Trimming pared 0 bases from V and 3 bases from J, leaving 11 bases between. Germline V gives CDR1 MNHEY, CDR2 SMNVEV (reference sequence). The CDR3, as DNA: TGTGCCAGCAGTTTATCGGCGGGGAGGAAAGAGACCCAGTACTTC. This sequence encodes CASSLSAGRKETQYF.

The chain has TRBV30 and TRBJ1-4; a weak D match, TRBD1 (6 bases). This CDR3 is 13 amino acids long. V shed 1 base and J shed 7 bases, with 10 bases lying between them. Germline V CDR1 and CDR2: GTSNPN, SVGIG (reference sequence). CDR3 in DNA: TGTGCCTGGAGTGCGGGGGGCGGTGAAAAACTGTTTTTT. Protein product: CAWSAGGGEKLFF.